This T cell receptor beta chain came from a study of blood T cell repertoires in COVID-19. This clone appeared a single time. The CDR3 has 13 amino acids. V lost 6 bases to trimming and J lost 5 bases; unmatched junction nucleotides: 5. Germline V gene sequence: CDR1 ENHRY, CDR2 SYGVKD. Authors' data handling: Scientists estimated how many nucleated cells there were by amplifying reference gene primers. The protocol was immunoSEQ multiplex PCR, while the TCRdb copy is restricted to in-frame clones and leaves out a portion. The D gene and trimming were derived from the DNA, and the V and J assignments and clone size from that table. The sample contains 59,000 or so clones, around 83% of which appear only once.

V and J are TRBV10-3 and TRBJ2-7; 9 bases agree with TRBD1. The receptor comes from a human donor in a cohort sampled during active COVID-19. The sample comprised peripheral blood. CDR3 sequence: CAIRDRGRDEQYF. In nucleotides, the CDR3 is TGTGCCATCAGGGACAGGGGACGGGACGAGCAGTACTTC.